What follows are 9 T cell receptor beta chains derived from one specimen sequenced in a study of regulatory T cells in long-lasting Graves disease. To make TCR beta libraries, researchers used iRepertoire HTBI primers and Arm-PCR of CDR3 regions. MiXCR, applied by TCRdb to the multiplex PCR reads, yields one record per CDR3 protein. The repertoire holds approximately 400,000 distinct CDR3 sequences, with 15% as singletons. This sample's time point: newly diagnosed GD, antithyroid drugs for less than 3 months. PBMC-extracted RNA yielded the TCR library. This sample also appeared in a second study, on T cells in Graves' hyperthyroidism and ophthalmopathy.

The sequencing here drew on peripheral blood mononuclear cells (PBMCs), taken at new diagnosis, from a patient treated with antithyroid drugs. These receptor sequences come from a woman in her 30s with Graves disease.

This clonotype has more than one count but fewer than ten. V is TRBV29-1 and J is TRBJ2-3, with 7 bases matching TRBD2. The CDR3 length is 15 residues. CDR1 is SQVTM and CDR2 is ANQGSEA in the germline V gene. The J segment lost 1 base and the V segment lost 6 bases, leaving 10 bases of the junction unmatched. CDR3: CSVAGGTRGTDTQYF. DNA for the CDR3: TGCAGCGTGGCCGGGGGGACCCGGGGCACAGATACGCAGTATTTT.

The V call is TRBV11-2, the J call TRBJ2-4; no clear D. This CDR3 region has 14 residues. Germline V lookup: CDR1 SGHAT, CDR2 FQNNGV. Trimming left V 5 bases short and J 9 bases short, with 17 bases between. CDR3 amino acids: CASSHEEADPIQYF. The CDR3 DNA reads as TGTGCCAGCAGCCACGAAGAGGCGGACCCCATTCAGTACTTC.

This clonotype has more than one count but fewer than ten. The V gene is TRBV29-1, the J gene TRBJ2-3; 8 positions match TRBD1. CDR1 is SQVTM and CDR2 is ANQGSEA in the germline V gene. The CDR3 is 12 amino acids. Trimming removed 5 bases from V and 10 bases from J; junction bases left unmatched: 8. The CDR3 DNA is TGCAGCGTTTCAAAAGACAGGGGTGCGCAGTATTTT. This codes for CSVSKDRGAQYF.

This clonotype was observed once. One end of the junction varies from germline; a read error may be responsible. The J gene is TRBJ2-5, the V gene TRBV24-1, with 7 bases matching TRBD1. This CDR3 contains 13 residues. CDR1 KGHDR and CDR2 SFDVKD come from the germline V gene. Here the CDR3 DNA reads TGCGCCACCGGGCAAACAGGGGTAGAGACCCAGTACTTC. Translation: CATGQTGVETQYF.

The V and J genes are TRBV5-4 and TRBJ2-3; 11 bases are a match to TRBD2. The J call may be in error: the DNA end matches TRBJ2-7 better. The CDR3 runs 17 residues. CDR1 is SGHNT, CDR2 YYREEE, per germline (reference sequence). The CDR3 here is CASSYQTGTSGSYEQYF. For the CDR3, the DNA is TGTGCCAGCAGCTACCAAACCGGGACTAGCGGCTCCTACGAGCAGTACTTC.

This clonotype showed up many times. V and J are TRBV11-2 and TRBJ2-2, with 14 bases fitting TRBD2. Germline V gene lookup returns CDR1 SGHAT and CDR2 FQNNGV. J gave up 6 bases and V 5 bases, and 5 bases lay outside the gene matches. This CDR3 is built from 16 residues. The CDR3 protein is CASSTRTSGRSGELFF. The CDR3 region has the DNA TGTGCCAGCAGCACTAGGACTAGCGGGAGGTCCGGGGAGCTGTTTTTT.

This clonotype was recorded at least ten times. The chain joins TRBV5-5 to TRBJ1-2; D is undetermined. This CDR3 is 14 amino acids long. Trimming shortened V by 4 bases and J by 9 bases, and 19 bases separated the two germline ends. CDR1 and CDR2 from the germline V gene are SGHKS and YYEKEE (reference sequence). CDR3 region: CASSLPSGLSSYTF. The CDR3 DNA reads TGTGCCAGCAGCCTGCCGTCTGGGCTCTCGAGCTACACCTTC.

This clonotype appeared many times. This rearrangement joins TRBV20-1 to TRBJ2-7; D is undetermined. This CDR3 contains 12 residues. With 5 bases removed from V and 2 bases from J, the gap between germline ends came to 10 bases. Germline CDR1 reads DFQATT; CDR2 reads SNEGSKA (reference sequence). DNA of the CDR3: TGCAGTGCTCGAAGGAGTGCCTACGAGCAGTACTTC. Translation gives CSARRSAYEQYF.

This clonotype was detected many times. The CDR3 bases are TGTGCCAGTAGTCCACCGACAGGGTCCCCCCTCTTCTATGGCTACACCTTC. This translates into CASSPPTGSPLFYGYTF. V is TRBV19 and J is TRBJ1-2; 7 positions agree with TRBD1. V lost 5 bases and J lost 4; bases outside the gene matches: 16. The CDR3 extends over 17 amino acids. Looked up from germline, CDR1 is LNHDA and CDR2 is SQIVND (reference sequence).